One and the same sample provided the 9 T cell receptor beta chains below, sequenced in a study of cytomegalovirus exposure and HLA in healthy donors. The study ran its PCR with 60 Vbeta and 13 Jbeta primers. Assay used: immunoSEQ multiplex PCR; TCRdb lists only in-frame clones, some missing. This sample yields 160,000 or so clones, of which roughly 80% are seen a single time; approximately 7% belongs to the top ten. Specimen: PBMCs. These receptor sequences come from a woman in her twenties or thirties in good health and CMV-seropositive.

The J gene is TRBJ1-2, the V gene TRBV29-1; D gene uncertain. The V end lost 7 bases, the J end lost 7 bases, and 10 bases lay between the germline ends. Germline V CDR1 and CDR2: SQVTM, ANQGSEA. The CDR3 length is 10 residues. CDR3 coding DNA: TGCAGCGCGTTCGTGCGTGGCTACACCTTC. This sequence encodes CSAFVRGYTF.

V and J are TRBV28 and TRBJ1-1; TRBD1 might be the D (5 bases). The V end lost 6 bases, the J end lost 5 bases, and 13 bases lay between the germline ends. Germline loops: CDR1 MDHEN, CDR2 SYDVKM. The CDR3 has 13 amino acids. The CDR3 DNA is TGTGCCAGCAGACCCCAGGGAGGGACTGAAGCTTTCTTT. Its protein is CASRPQGGTEAFF.

The CDR3 loop reads CASSPSPYEQYF. CDR3 sequence (DNA): TGTGCCAGCAGTCCCTCCCCCTACGAGCAGTACTTC. The gene calls are TRBV2 and TRBJ2-7, with D uncertain. V gave up 5 bases and J gave up 2 bases, with 7 bases separating them. CDR3 length: 12 residues. In germline, CDR1 is SNHLY, CDR2 FYNNEI. Supplemented by reference TRBV2 and TRBJ2-7, the full variable domain reads EPEVTQTPSHQVTQMGQEVILRCVPISNHLYFYWYRQILGQKVEFLVSFYNNEISEKSEIFDDQFSVERPDGSNFTLKIRSTKLEDSAMYFCASSPSPYEQYFGPGTRLTVT.

V and J are TRBV7-3 and TRBJ2-7; D is ambiguous. Germline CDR1 is SGHTA and CDR2 is FQGTGA. CDR3 length: 13 amino acids. Trimming removed 2 bases at V and 2 bases at J, with 7 bases between. CDR3 protein: CASSLGTAYEQYF. CDR3 DNA sequence: TGTGCCAGCAGCTTAGGCACCGCCTACGAGCAGTACTTC.

The chain recombines TRBV6-5 with TRBJ1-4; 9 nucleotides match TRBD1. CDR3 length: 15 residues. With 4 bases clipped from V and 6 bases from J, the junction kept 6 bases outside the gene matches. Germline-derived CDR1 and CDR2 are MNHEY and SVGAGI. For the CDR3, the DNA is TGTGCCAGCAGTTCGACCGGGACAGGGTATGAAAAACTGTTTTTT. This gives the protein CASSSTGTGYEKLFF.

The chain combines TRBV4-1 with TRBJ1-2; TRBD1 aligns across 11 bases. Losses at the gene ends were 4 bases for V and 4 bases for J; bases not matched to a gene: 5. CDR1 and CDR2 (germline): MGHRA, YSYEKL. The CDR3 runs to 15 residues. The CDR3 nucleotides are TGCGCCAGCAGCCGCGGACAGGGGGCCACCTATGGCTACACCTTC. Translated: CASSRGQGATYGYTF.

This chain links TRBV5-1 with TRBJ1-3, with D hard to call. This CDR3 contains 17 residues. V lost 2 bases and J lost 2, with 17 bases in between. Germline CDR1 is SGHRS and CDR2 is YFSETQ. CDR3 in amino acids: CASSFIGPGGPGNTIYF. CDR3 nucleotide sequence: TGCGCCAGCAGCTTTATCGGGCCAGGAGGACCTGGAAACACCATATATTTT. Based on the CDR3 plus reference TRBV5-1 and TRBJ1-3, the full variable domain is KAGVTQTPRYLIKTRGQQVTLSCSPISGHRSVSWYQQTPGQGLQFLFEYFSETQRNKGNFPGRFSGRQFSNSRSEMNVSTLELGDSALYLCASSFIGPGGPGNTIYFGEGSWLTVV.

V is TRBV7-9 and J is TRBJ2-3; perhaps TRBD1 as D (5 bases). Trimming stripped 1 base from V and 1 base from J, with 12 bases between. This CDR3 contains 16 residues. Germline values: CDR1 SEHNR, CDR2 FQNEAQ (reference sequence). The CDR3 reads CASSLGRVPRTDTQYF. The CDR3 DNA sequence: TGTGCCAGCAGCTTAGGCAGGGTCCCGCGCACAGATACGCAGTATTTT.

The rearrangement joins TRBV10-3 to TRBJ1-5; 11 positions match TRBD1. There are 12 residues in the CDR3. Trimming took 8 bases from V and 7 from J; bases not matched to a gene: 1. The germline CDR1 and CDR2 sequences are ENHRY and SYGVKD. CDR3 nucleotides: TGTGCCATCGGGACAGGGGGACAGCCCCAGCATTTT. Amino acids: CAIGTGGQPQHF.